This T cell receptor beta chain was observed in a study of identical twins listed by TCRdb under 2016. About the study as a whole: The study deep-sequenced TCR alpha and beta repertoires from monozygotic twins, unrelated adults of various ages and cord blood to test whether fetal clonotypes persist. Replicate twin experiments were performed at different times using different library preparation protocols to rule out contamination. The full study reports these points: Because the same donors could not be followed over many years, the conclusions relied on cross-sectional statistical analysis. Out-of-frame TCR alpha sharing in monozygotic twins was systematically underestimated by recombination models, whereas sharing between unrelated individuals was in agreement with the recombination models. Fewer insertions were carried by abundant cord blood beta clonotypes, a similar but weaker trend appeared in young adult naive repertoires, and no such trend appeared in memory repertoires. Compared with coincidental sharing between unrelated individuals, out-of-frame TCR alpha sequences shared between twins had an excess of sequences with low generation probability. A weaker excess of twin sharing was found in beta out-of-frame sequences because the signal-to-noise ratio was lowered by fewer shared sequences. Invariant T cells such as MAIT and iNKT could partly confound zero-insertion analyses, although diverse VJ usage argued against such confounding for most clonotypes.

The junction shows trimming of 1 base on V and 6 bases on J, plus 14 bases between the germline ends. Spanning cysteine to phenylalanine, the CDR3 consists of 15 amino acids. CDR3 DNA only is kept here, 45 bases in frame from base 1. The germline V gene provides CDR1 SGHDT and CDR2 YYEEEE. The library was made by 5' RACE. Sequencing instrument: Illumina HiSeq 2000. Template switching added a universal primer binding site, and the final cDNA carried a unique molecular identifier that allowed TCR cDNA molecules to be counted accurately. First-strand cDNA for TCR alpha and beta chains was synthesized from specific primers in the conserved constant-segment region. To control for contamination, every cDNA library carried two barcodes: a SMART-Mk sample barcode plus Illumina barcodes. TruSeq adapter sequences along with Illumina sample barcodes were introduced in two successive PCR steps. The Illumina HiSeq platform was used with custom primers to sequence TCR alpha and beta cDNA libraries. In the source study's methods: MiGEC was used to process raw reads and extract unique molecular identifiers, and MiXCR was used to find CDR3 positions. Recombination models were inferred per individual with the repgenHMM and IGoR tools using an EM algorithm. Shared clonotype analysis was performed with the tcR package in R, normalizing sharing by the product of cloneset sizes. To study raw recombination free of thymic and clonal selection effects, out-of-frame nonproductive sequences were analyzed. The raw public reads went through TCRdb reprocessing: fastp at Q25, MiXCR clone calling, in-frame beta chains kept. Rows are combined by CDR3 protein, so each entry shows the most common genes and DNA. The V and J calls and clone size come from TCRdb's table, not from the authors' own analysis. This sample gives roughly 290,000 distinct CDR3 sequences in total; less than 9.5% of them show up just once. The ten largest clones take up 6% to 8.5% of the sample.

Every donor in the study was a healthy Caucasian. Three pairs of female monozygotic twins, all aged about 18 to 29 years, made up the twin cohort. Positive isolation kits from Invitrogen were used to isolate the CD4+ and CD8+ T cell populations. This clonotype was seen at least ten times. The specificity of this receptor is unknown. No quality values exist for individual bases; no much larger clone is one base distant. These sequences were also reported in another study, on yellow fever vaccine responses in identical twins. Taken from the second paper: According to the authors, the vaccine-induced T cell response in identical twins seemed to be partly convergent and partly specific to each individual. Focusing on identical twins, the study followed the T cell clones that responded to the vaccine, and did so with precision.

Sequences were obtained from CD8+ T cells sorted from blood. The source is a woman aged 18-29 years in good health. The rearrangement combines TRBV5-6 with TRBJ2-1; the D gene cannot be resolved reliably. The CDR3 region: CASSLNAGLGNEQFF. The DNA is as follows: TGTGCCAGCAGCTTGAACGCCGGGCTAGGCAATGAGCAGTTCTTC.